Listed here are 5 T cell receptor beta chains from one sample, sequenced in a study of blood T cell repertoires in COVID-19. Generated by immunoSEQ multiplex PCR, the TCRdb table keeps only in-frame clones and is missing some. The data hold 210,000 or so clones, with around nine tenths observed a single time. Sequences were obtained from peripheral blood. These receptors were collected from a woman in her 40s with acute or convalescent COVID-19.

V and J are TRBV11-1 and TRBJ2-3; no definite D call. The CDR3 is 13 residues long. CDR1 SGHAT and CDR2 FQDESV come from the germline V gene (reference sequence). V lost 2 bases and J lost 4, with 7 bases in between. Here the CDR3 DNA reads TGTGCCAGCAGCTTATTATTTGCAGATACGCAGTATTTT. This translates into CASSLLFADTQYF.

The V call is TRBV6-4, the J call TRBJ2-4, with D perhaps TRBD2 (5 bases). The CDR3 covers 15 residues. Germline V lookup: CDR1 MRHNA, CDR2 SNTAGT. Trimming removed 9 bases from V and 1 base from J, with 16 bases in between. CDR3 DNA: TGTGCCAGTGCCCCCCGGCAGCGGGCCAAAAACATTCAGTACTTC. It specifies CASAPRQRAKNIQYF.

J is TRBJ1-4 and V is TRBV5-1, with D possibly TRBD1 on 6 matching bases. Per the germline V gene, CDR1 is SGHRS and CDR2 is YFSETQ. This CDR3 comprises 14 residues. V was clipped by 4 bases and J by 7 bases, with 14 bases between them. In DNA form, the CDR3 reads TGCGCCAGCAGCCTAACAGGGTCTCCTGAAAAACTGTTTTTT. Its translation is CASSLTGSPEKLFF.

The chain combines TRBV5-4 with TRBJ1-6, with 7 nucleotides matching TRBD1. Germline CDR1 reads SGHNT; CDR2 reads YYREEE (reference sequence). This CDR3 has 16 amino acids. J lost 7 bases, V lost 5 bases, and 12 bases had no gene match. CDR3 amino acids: CASSRTWDSLNSPLHF. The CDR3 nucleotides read TGTGCCAGCAGTCGCACCTGGGACAGCCTCAATTCACCCCTCCACTTT.

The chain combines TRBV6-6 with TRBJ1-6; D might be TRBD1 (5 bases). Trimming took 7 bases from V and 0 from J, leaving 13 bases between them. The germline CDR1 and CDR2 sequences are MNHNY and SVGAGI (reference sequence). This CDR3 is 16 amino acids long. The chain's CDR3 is CASNSGRSSYNSPLHF. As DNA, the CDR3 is TGTGCCAGCAACTCAGGGAGGAGCTCCTATAATTCACCCCTCCACTTT.